The 23 T cell receptor beta chains given below trace back to one sample, sequenced in a study of cytomegalovirus exposure and HLA in healthy donors. PCR amplification relied on 60 Vbeta primers (plus 13 Jbeta primers). Repertoires were generated with immunoSEQ multiplex PCR, while TCRdb's copy carries only in-frame clones and drops some. The sample has 150,000 to 200,000 clones; approximately 78% are singletons. Sequenced: PBMCs. These TCRs come from a male donor in good health and CMV-seronegative.

The rearrangement joins TRBV28 to TRBJ1-4, with a weak D call TRBD1 (6 bases). The V and J ends lost 2 bases and 9 bases respectively, with 13 bases between them. CDR1 and CDR2 (germline): MDHEN, SYDVKM. The CDR3 runs 14 residues. DNA for the CDR3: TGTGCCAGCAGTTTAGCACAGGGAAGGAAAAAACTGTTTTTT. This sequence encodes CASSLAQGRKKLFF.

The genes are TRBV4-3 and TRBJ1-1; a possible D gene is TRBD1 (6 bases). Germline CDR1 is LGHNA and CDR2 is YSLEER. The CDR3 extends over 16 amino acids. V lost 2 bases to trimming and J lost 4 bases, with 17 bases between them. In DNA form, the CDR3 reads TGCGCCAGCAGCCAAACCCTTGACAGGTTCTCCACTGAAGCTTTCTTT. Protein product: CASSQTLDRFSTEAFF.

The chain joins TRBV29-1 to TRBJ1-1, with 7 positions matching TRBD1. The germline V gene encodes CDR1 SQVTM and CDR2 ANQGSEA. V was pared by 3 bases and J by 11 bases, with 9 bases of the junction left unmatched. This CDR3 spans 12 amino acids. Here the CDR3 reads CSVEDGTARAFF. CDR3 bases: TGCAGCGTTGAGGACGGGACAGCCAGGGCTTTCTTT.

The chain employs TRBV7-6 and TRBJ2-7, with D uncertain. Trimming cost V 5 bases and J 3 bases, with 17 bases left between them. Germline CDR1 is SGHVS and CDR2 is FNYEAQ. This CDR3 is 15 amino acids long. The CDR3 DNA reads TGTGCCAGCAGCCTAGGATCGGAACAGAGCTACGAGCAGTACTTC. Translated: CASSLGSEQSYEQYF.

The chain links TRBV19 to TRBJ1-5; D is perhaps TRBD1 (6 bases). The CDR3 sequence is 14 residues long. From germline, CDR1 is LNHDA and CDR2 SQIVND (reference sequence). V shed 3 bases and J shed 4 bases, with 10 bases lying between them. The CDR3 spells CASSMHRANQPQHF. The DNA for the CDR3 is TGTGCCAGTAGTATGCACAGGGCAAATCAGCCCCAGCATTTT.

This chain links TRBV9 with TRBJ2-2, with TRBD2 matching over 7 bases. V gave up 3 bases and J gave up 0 bases; unmatched junction bases: 2. The CDR3 is 15 residues long. Germline V CDR1 and CDR2: SGDLS, YYNGEE. CDR3 DNA sequence: TGTGCCAGCAGCGGGGCGGGGGCGAACACCGGGGAGCTGTTTTTT. It translates to CASSGAGANTGELFF.

This clone came up a few times. This chain connects TRBV7-2 to TRBJ1-5; D not certain. CDR1 SGHTA and CDR2 FQGNSA come from the germline V gene. V lost 0 bases, J lost 4 bases, and 4 bases lay in between. CDR3 length: 13 amino acids. The CDR3 loop reads CASSLAPNQPQHF. DNA of the CDR3: TGTGCCAGCAGCTTAGCTCCTAATCAGCCCCAGCATTTT.

The rearrangement uses TRBV11-2 and TRBJ2-7; TRBD1 matches at 7 bases. Unmatched junction bases numbered 4, after V lost 5 bases and J lost 3 bases. Germline V gene data show CDR1 as SGHAT and CDR2 as FQNNGV. The CDR3 runs to 13 residues. The CDR3: CASSLPGGYEQYF. The CDR3 DNA sequence: TGTGCCAGCAGCCTCCCAGGGGGCTACGAGCAGTACTTC.

The chain is built from TRBV5-1 and TRBJ2-2, with 7 bases identical to TRBD2. Germline trimming cut 2 bases from V and 5 bases from J; bases unmatched to any gene: 9. This CDR3 spans 16 amino acids. CDR1 is SGHRS and CDR2 is YFSETQ in the germline V gene. CDR3 nucleotide sequence: TGCGCCAGCAGCTTAAGGCGGGAGAGAGGTACCGGGGAGCTGTTTTTT. Translation: CASSLRRERGTGELFF. The full variable domain, rest sourced from reference TRBV5-1 and TRBJ2-2, is KAGVTQTPRYLIKTRGQQVTLSCSPISGHRSVSWYQQTPGQGLQFLFEYFSETQRNKGNFPGRFSGRQFSNSRSEMNVSTLELGDSALYLCASSLRRERGTGELFFGEGSRLTVL.

CDR3 bases: TGTGCCAGCAGCTCGGCAGGGGGAAGCGGGGGGCTTTTTCCCTCCTACAATGAGCAGTTCTTC. Amino acids: CASSSAGGSGGLFPSYNEQFF. The V call is TRBV21-1, the J call TRBJ2-1; the table assigns TRBD2, which was not confirmed against the DNA. TRBV21-1 is a listed pseudogene. This CDR3 contains 21 residues.

V is TRBV18 and J is TRBJ2-3, with D possibly TRBD1 on 7 matching bases. Per germline, CDR1 KGHSH and CDR2 LQKENI. Trimming left V 3 bases short and J 6 bases short, with 22 bases between. The CDR3 is 17 residues long. For the CDR3, the DNA is TGTGCCAGCTCACCCCCAAATAGGGCAGGGGGAGGCGATACGCAGTATTTT. It specifies CASSPPNRAGGGDTQYF.

The V call is TRBV9, the J call TRBJ1-3, with unresolved D. Germline V gene data show CDR1 as SGDLS and CDR2 as YYNGEE. This CDR3 spans 14 amino acids. V was clipped by 3 bases and J by 1 base, with 8 bases between them. This CDR3 is CASSGFGSGNTIYF. CDR3 coding DNA: TGTGCCAGCAGCGGGTTCGGTTCTGGAAACACCATATATTTT.

The chain couples TRBV27 to TRBJ2-7; D unclear. Germline loops: CDR1 MNHEY, CDR2 SMNVEV (reference sequence). The CDR3 sequence is 14 residues long. The V and J ends lost 2 bases and 0 bases respectively, with 8 bases between them. The CDR3 nucleotides are TGTGCCAGCAGTTTACGACTGGCCTCCTACGAGCAGTACTTC. Translation gives CASSLRLASYEQYF.

This chain links TRBV9 with TRBJ1-1, with D hard to call. V dropped 0 bases and J dropped 7 bases, with 13 bases sitting between them. The CDR3 consists of 14 residues. Germline V lookup: CDR1 SGDLS, CDR2 YYNGEE. CDR3 nucleotides: TGTGCCAGCAGCGTAGCAAGCGGGCCCTTTGAAGCTTTCTTT. It specifies CASSVASGPFEAFF.

The CDR3 protein is CASSLAGDRTDTQYF. Here the CDR3 DNA reads TGTGCCAGCAGTTTAGCGGGAGACCGCACAGATACGCAGTATTTT. This rearrangement joins TRBV5-6 to TRBJ2-3; 9 nucleotides align to TRBD2. Germline V gives CDR1 SGHDT, CDR2 YYEEEE. The CDR3 consists of 15 residues. J gave up 1 base and V 5 bases, and 5 bases lay outside the gene matches.

This rearrangement joins TRBV19 to TRBJ2-5; the match to TRBD1 covers 8 bases. The J call is doubtful: the DNA matches TRBJ2-7 better. Germline CDR1 and CDR2: LNHDA and SQIVND (reference sequence). CDR3 length equals 15 residues. DNA for the CDR3: TGTGCCAGTAGTATAGGGGGGACAGGATTGTACGAGCAGTACTTC. Its translation: CASSIGGTGLYEQYF.

The chain joins TRBV4-3 to TRBJ2-4; 8 bases line up with TRBD1. The CDR3 is made up of 14 amino acids. J was trimmed by 5 bases and V by 3 bases; bases with no gene match: 3. Germline CDR1 and CDR2: LGHNA and YSLEER. The CDR3 coding sequence is TGCGCCAGCAGCCAGGGGACAGGAGAAAACATTCAGTACTTC. Its protein is CASSQGTGENIQYF.

The J gene is TRBJ2-3, the V gene TRBV9, with a weak D call TRBD2 (6 bases). Germline V gene lookup returns CDR1 SGDLS and CDR2 YYNGEE. V was pared by 0 bases and J by 3 bases, with 14 bases between. The CDR3 totals 16 residues. In DNA, the CDR3 is TGTGCCAGCAGCGTAGGGGGGACTGCAGGGACAGATACGCAGTATTTT. Translating gives CASSVGGTAGTDTQYF.

This rearrangement joins TRBV27 to TRBJ2-2, with 9 bases aligning to TRBD2. In germline, CDR1 is MNHEY, CDR2 SMNVEV (reference sequence). V dropped 7 bases and J dropped 4; count of bases not matched to a gene: 7. This CDR3 comprises 15 residues. The CDR3 region is CASTGGRGGTGELFF. Here the CDR3 DNA reads TGTGCCAGCACGGGCGGGAGGGGGGGCACCGGGGAGCTGTTTTTT.

This clone was detected only a few times. The V and J genes are TRBV27 and TRBJ1-2; 7 nucleotides agree with TRBD1. Germline V gene sequence: CDR1 MNHEY, CDR2 SMNVEV (reference sequence). The V and J ends lost 2 bases and 11 bases, in that order; junction bases with no gene match: 11. The length of the CDR3 is 14 residues. CDR3 DNA sequence: TGTGCCAGCAGTTTAGGACAGGCCACCCCGGGATACACCTTC. Its protein is CASSLGQATPGYTF.

V and J are TRBV5-1 and TRBJ2-7; 7 bases are shared with TRBD2. V lost 4 bases and J lost 6; bases outside the gene matches: 10. The germline gives CDR1 SGHRS, CDR2 YFSETQ. The CDR3 is 14 residues long. The CDR3 sequence is CASSISGLDREQYF. Here the CDR3 DNA reads TGCGCCAGCAGCATCTCCGGACTAGATCGCGAGCAGTACTTC.

The chain employs TRBV7-3 and TRBJ1-1; D remains ambiguous. CDR3 length equals 14 residues. Trimming stripped 5 bases from V and 8 bases from J, with 18 bases between. Germline CDR1 is SGHTA and CDR2 is FQGTGA. The CDR3 is CASSPAGSATEAFF. CDR3 DNA sequence: TGTGCCAGCAGCCCTGCTGGATCCGCGACAGAAGCTTTCTTT.

J is TRBJ1-5 and V is TRBV28; a weak D match, TRBD1 (5 bases). The V end was cut by 5 bases, the J end by 6 bases, with 17 bases between. The germline V gene encodes CDR1 MDHEN and CDR2 SYDVKM. The CDR3 runs 15 residues. The CDR3 sequence: CASSPSRGGGQPQHF. The DNA for the CDR3 is TGTGCCAGCAGTCCCTCACGGGGGGGAGGTCAGCCCCAGCATTTT.